Here is one TCR beta chain with its context. This sample was taken from a study of blood T cell repertoires in COVID-19. Study-wide background: Sources were T cells, B-cell-depleted T cells, or PBMCs; the material itself was cDNA or gDNA.

Only in-frame clones appear in the TCRdb table, and some are missing; sequencing was by immunoSEQ multiplex PCR. This sample has 60,000 to 75,000 clones; about 87% occur once, and the top ten carry 6% to 7%. The germline V gene encodes CDR1 KGHSH and CDR2 LQKENI. Trimming removed 3 bases at V and 2 bases at J, with 16 bases between. The CDR3 extends over 16 amino acids. The TCR sequence derives from a man in his 60s with acute or convalescent COVID-19. This chain links TRBV18 with TRBJ1-1, with D tentatively TRBD1 (5 bases). Sequenced: peripheral blood. CDR3 bases: TGTGCCAGCTCACCGGGCAGTTTGGGGGGAAACACTGAAGCTTTCTTT. Its protein product is CASSPGSLGGNTEAFF.